This TCR beta chain was sequenced for a study of T cells after yellow fever vaccination. For this clonotype: What it binds is not known.

Germline V lookup: CDR1 SEHNR, CDR2 FQNEAQ (reference sequence). V lost 0 bases, J lost 1 base, and 9 bases lay in between. The CDR3 sequence is 15 residues long. Points from the study as a whole: Reappearance after the booster was observed for most primary-vaccination clones (roughly 97% CD4, about 85% CD8).

TCR cDNA, made by 5'RACE template switching, carried an added universal primer site and UMIs. TCRdb reprocessed the 5' RACE reads with MiXCR, giving one entry per CDR3 protein. The sample lists 360,000 or so distinct CDR3 sequences, roughly 12% occurring once. This specimen was PBMCs, taken on the day of the first yellow fever vaccination. The receptor was derived from a man aged 18 to 30 who received the YFV17D yellow fever vaccine. The J gene is TRBJ2-5, the V gene TRBV7-9; D is ambiguous. In DNA, the CDR3 is TGTGCCAGCAGCTTAGCGCCCGGTCTCCAAGAGACCCAGTACTTC. Its protein is CASSLAPGLQETQYF.